This T cell receptor beta chain was sequenced for a study of PD-1 blockade in classical Hodgkin lymphoma. Findings and caveats of the study: CD4+ TCR diversity, unlike CD8+, rose significantly by C4D1.

This clone showed up just once. Antigen unknown. Following autologous stem cell transplantation, relapse occurred in every patient, and exposure to brentuximab vedotin varied. When best responses were assessed, they were complete response, partial response or progressive disease. With 3 bases clipped from V and 6 bases from J, the junction kept 10 bases outside the gene matches. The CDR3 has 16 amino acids. The protocol was immunoSEQ multiplex PCR, while the TCRdb copy is restricted to in-frame clones and leaves out a portion. The data contain 20,000 to 25,000 clones, about 80% of them singletons. This sequence joins TRBV5-7 and TRBJ2-2, with 8 bases identical to TRBD1. TRBV5-7 is treated as an ORF (open reading frame) with a function not yet certain. Sequencing was performed on peripheral blood mononuclear cells (PBMCs), taken at baseline. This sequence originates from a human donor with classical Hodgkin lymphoma. The CDR3 bases are TGTGCCAGCAGCTCGAGAGACAGGGGACGGGCCGGGGAGCTGTTTTTT. This sequence encodes CASSSRDRGRAGELFF.